Listed here are 5 T cell receptor beta chains from one sample, sequenced in a study of blood T cell repertoires in COVID-19. TCRdb keeps only in-frame clones here, not all; method: immunoSEQ multiplex PCR. The sample contains under 150,000 clones, more than 70% of which appear only once. Sequencing was done on a sample of peripheral blood. The receptors were sampled from a human donor in a cohort sampled during active COVID-19.

The J gene is TRBJ1-2, the V gene TRBV27, with D possibly matching TRBD1 (6 bases). V lost 2 bases and J lost 5, with 9 bases in between. Germline CDR1 and CDR2: MNHEY and SMNVEV (reference sequence). CDR3 size: 13 residues. The CDR3 DNA is TGTGCCAGCAGTTTAGGGGGGGCGTATGGCTACACCTTC. Its protein product is CASSLGGAYGYTF.

The J gene is TRBJ1-2, the V gene TRBV5-6; 9 nucleotides match TRBD1. The germline V gene has CDR1 SGHDT and CDR2 YYEEEE. J gave up 0 bases and V 3 bases, and 12 bases lay outside the gene matches. This CDR3 spans 18 amino acids. As DNA, the CDR3 is TGTGCCAGCAGCTCGATCCTGGACAGGGGAGAAGCTAACTATGGCTACACCTTC. Amino acid sequence: CASSSILDRGEANYGYTF.

The chain joins TRBV3-1 (or the pseudogene TRBV3-2) to TRBJ1-2; TRBD1 is a possible D gene (6 bases). The CDR3 extends over 13 amino acids. Germline-derived CDR1 and CDR2 are LGHDT and YNNKEL (reference sequence). V lost 4 bases and J 3 bases, leaving 9 bases between the germline ends. The CDR3 loop reads CASSPTGYYGYTF. The CDR3, as DNA: TGTGCCAGCAGCCCCACAGGGTACTATGGCTACACCTTC.

V is TRBV19 and J is TRBJ1-1; D remains unclear. V dropped 0 bases and J dropped 4 bases, with 6 bases sitting between them. Germline CDR1 is LNHDA and CDR2 is SQIVND (reference sequence). The CDR3 consists of 13 residues. CDR3 in amino acids: CASSIERSTEAFF. The CDR3 DNA is TGTGCCAGTAGTATAGAACGGAGCACTGAAGCTTTCTTT.

The sample holds a few counts of this clone. This chain uses TRBV4-1 with TRBJ1-4; D gene unclear. Trimming removed 0 bases from V and 11 bases from J, with 13 bases in between. CDR1 is MGHRA and CDR2 is YSYEKL in the germline V gene. The length of the CDR3 is 14 residues. This CDR3 reads CASSQDPLSRKLFF. CDR3 in DNA: TGCGCCAGCAGCCAAGATCCCTTATCCCGGAAACTGTTTTTT.